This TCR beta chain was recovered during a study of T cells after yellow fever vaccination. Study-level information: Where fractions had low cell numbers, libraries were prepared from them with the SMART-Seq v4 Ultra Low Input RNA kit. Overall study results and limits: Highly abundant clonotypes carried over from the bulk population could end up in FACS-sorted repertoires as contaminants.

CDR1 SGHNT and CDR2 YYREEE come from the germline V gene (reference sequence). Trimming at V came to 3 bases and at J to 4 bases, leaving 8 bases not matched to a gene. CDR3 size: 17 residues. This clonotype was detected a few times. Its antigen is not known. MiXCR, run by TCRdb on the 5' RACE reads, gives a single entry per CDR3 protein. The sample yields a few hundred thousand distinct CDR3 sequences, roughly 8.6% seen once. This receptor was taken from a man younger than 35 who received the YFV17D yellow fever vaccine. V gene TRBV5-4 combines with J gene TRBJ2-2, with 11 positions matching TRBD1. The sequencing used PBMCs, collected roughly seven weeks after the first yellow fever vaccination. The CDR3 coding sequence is TGTGCCAGCAGCTCAGCCTCCGGGACAGGGGGCACCGGGGAGCTGTTTTTT. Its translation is CASSSASGTGGTGELFF.